Listed below are T cell receptor beta chains from one sample, sequenced in a study of blood T cell repertoires in COVID-19. Generated by immunoSEQ multiplex PCR, the TCRdb table keeps only in-frame clones and is missing some. The sample carries roughly 150,000 clones, about 79% recorded once. The sample consisted of peripheral blood. All receptors derive from a woman aged 50 to 65 with acute or convalescent COVID-19. CDR3s include the opening cysteine and the closing phenylalanine or tryptophan. D genes are given only for firm matches. Some rows mark clone size as missing; the rest say once, few, many or name a class of expanded clone.

>TRBJ1-5|-|TRBD1|TRBV6-1
TGTGCCAGCAGTGACGGACAGGGCGGGCAGCCCCAGCATTTT
CASSDGQGGQPQHF
>TRBJ2-1|-|TRBD2|TRBV7-3
TGTGCCAGCAGCTTCCGTAGCGGGGGGTACAATGAGCAGTTCTTC
CASSFRSGGYNEQFF
>TRBJ2-3|-|-|TRBV7-2
TGTGCCAGCAGCCCCTACTCGACAGCCCTGGATACGCAGTATTTT
CASSPYSTALDTQYF
>TRBJ2-2|-|-|TRBV4-2
TGTGCCAGCAGCCAAGATAGGGGGCGGGGAGGGGAGCTGTTTTTT
CASSQDRGRGGELFF
>TRBJ1-3|-|TRBD1|TRBV28
TGTGCCAGCAGTTTCGTTCGGAGGACAGGGGATAAGACGAGAGGGGCTGGAAACACCATATATTTT
CASSFVRRTGDKTRGAGNTIYF
>TRBJ1-5|-|-|TRBV2
TGTGCCAGCGGGAGGGTTGATCAGCCCCAGCATTTT
CASGRVDQPQHF
>TRBJ1-1|-|TRBD1|TRBV7-3
TGTGCCAGCAGCTCGGGACAGGCAAACACTGAAGCTTTCTTT
CASSSGQANTEAFF
>TRBJ1-2|-|TRBD1|TRBV7-2
TGTGCCAGCAGCTTTCCGGGGACAGGTGGCTACACCTTC
CASSFPGTGGYTF
>TRBJ2-5|-|-|TRBV6-4
TGTGCCAGCAGTGATTCCGGCGGGGAGACCCAGTACTTC
CASSDSGGETQYF
>TRBJ1-3|-|-|TRBV5-4
TGTGCCAGCAGCTTTACAGTTACAGGGATCTCTGGAAACACCATATATTTT
CASSFTVTGISGNTIYF
>TRBJ1-4|-|-|TRBV24-1
TGTGCCACCAGGGGATTAGGGGCAACTAATGAAAAACTGTTTTTT
CATRGLGATNEKLFF
>TRBJ2-3|-|-|TRBV27
TGTGCCAGCAGTTTCGCCCTCGAGACCGACTCCCCCGATACGCAGTATTTT
CASSFALETDSPDTQYF
>TRBJ1-1|-|-|TRBV2
TGTGCCAGCATCCTACAGGGAATCTACACTGAAGCTTTCTTT
CASILQGIYTEAFF
>TRBJ2-1|-|TRBD2|TRBV7-9
TGTGCCAGCAGCCCCAGACTAGCGGGCCCCAAGGGCAATGAGCAGTTCTTC
CASSPRLAGPKGNEQFF
>TRBJ1-5|-|TRBD1|TRBV7-9
TGTGCCAGCAGCGCGACAGGGGGAAACAATCAGCCCCAGCATTTT
CASSATGGNNQPQHF
>TRBJ2-2|-|TRBD2|TRBV4-1
TGCGCCAGCAGCCGAAGTATACTTCAGCGGGAGAGGAACACCGGGGAGCTGTTTTTT
CASSRSILQRERNTGELFF
>TRBJ1-4|-|-|TRBV6-5
TGTGCCAGCAGTTCCGGACAGATTAATGAAAAACTGTTTTTT
CASSSGQINEKLFF
>TRBJ2-2|-|-|TRBV6-5
TGTGCCAGCAGGAAAGACAGGTCGCCCGGGGAGCTGTTTTTT
CASRKDRSPGELFF
>TRBJ2-3|-|-|TRBV7-2
TGTGCCAGCAGCTTATCGCGGGCAGATACGCAGTATTTT
CASSLSRADTQYF
>TRBJ1-1|-|TRBD1|TRBV7-3
TGTGCCAGCAGCTTGGCACCTGGGCGGGACAGGGTAGGAACTGAAGCTTTCTTT
CASSLAPGRDRVGTEAFF
>TRBJ2-3|-|TRBD1|TRBV6-2/TRBV6-3
TGTGCCAGCAGTACCACACCGGGACAGCTAACCCGAGATACGCAGTATTTT
CASSTTPGQLTRDTQYF
>TRBJ1-3|-|-|TRBV3-1/TRBV3-2
TGTGCCACCGCGGCCCTGAACCCAATCAGGGCGAGGAACACCATATATTTT
CATAALNPIRARNTIYF
>TRBJ1-1|-|-|TRBV7-2
TGTGCCAGCAGCTTAACGTGGGACTTGTCTCCGGCTTTCTTT
CASSLTWDLSPAFF
>TRBJ1-2|-|TRBD1|TRBV19
TGTGCCAGTAGTGTGTCCAGGGGGACAGACTACACCTTC
CASSVSRGTDYTF
>TRBJ2-7|-|-|TRBV20-1
TGCAGTGCTAGTTTGGACAGCACCTACGAGCAGTACTTC
CSASLDSTYEQYF
>TRBJ1-2|-|TRBD1|TRBV19
TGTGCCAGTAGTACAAGACAGGGGCAAACTAACTATGGCTACACCTTC
CASSTRQGQTNYGYTF
>TRBJ2-5|-|TRBD1|TRBV5-6
TGTGCCAGCACCCAGGGGAGAGGGGGCTACCAAGAGACCCAGTACTTC
CASTQGRGGYQETQYF
>TRBJ1-2|-|-|TRBV7-3
TGTGCCAGCAGCCCAAGGGATGGGGGGAGCTACACCTTC
CASSPRDGGSYTF
>TRBJ2-7|-|-|TRBV7-2
TGTGCCAGCAGCTTTGGGACAACCCTCTCCTACGAGCAGTACTTC
CASSFGTTLSYEQYF
>TRBJ2-3|-|TRBD1|TRBV2
TGTGCCAGCAGTGGACAGGGGTATACGCAGTATTTT
CASSGQGYTQYF
>TRBJ2-7|-|-|TRBV7-2
TGTGCCAGCAGTTCCTGGGCTAGCAGCAACGAGCAGTACTTC
CASSSWASSNEQYF
>TRBJ1-2|-|TRBD1|TRBV15
TGTGCCACCAGCAGGGACCGGGACAGGGCTGGCTACACCTTC
CATSRDRDRAGYTF
>TRBJ2-7|-|TRBD2|TRBV6-6
TGTGCCAGCAGTGGGCCATCTAGCGGGAGAGTCAACGAGCAGTACTTC
CASSGPSSGRVNEQYF
>TRBJ2-1|-|TRBD2|TRBV15
TGTGCCACCAGCAGAGGACTAGCGGCCTTTGATGAGCAGTTCTTC
CATSRGLAAFDEQFF
>TRBJ1-3|-|-|TRBV7-2
TGTGCCAGCAGCTTAGGCCGGCCCTCTAGCTCTGGAAACACCATATATTTT
CASSLGRPSSSGNTIYF
>TRBJ1-3|-|TRBD1|TRBV19
TGTGCCAGTAGTATAACGCCGGGAGGGGGCAGGCCTGGAAACACCATATATTTT
CASSITPGGGRPGNTIYF
>TRBJ2-3|-|-|TRBV29-1
TGCAGCGTTGAACAGGGGGGACTCACAGATACGCAGTATTTT
CSVEQGGLTDTQYF
>TRBJ2-7|-|-|TRBV9
TGTGCCAGCAGCGTAGCCCCCGGGATAATCTACGAGCAGTACTTC
CASSVAPGIIYEQYF
>TRBJ2-5|-|-|TRBV5-6
TGTGCCAGCAGCTTGGGTCCGGGGAAGGAGACCCAGTACTTC
CASSLGPGKETQYF
>TRBJ2-7|-|TRBD2|TRBV7-9
TGTGCCAGCAGAAACTCGGACTGGGGGGGAGAGCAGTACTTC
CASRNSDWGGEQYF
>TRBJ1-5|-|TRBD1|TRBV2
TGTGCCAGCAGTGGGACAGGGGGCACTCAGCCCCAGCATTTT
CASSGTGGTQPQHF
>TRBJ1-1|-|TRBD1|TRBV2
TGTGCCAGCGGGTGGGGACAGATGAACACTGAAGCTTTCTTT
CASGWGQMNTEAFF
>TRBJ1-5|-|-|TRBV4-3
TGCGCCAGCAGCCAAGAGGCAGGGGATGTCCAGCCCCAGCATTTT
CASSQEAGDVQPQHF
>TRBJ1-1|-|TRBD1|TRBV2
TGTGCCAGCAGCGGACGGGACAGGGGGACTGAAGCTTTCTTT
CASSGRDRGTEAFF
>TRBJ1-2|-|-|TRBV12-3/TRBV12-4
TGTGCCAGCACCTTTCCCGGCGGTGGCTACACCTTC
CASTFPGGGYTF
>TRBJ2-3|-|TRBD2|TRBV28
TGTGCCAGCAGTTTACCGGGACTAGCGGGGGACACAGATACGCAGTATTTT
CASSLPGLAGDTDTQYF
>TRBJ2-7|-|-|TRBV6-5
TGTGCCAGCAACCCTACAGGGAGGGCCTACGAGCAGTACTTC
CASNPTGRAYEQYF
>TRBJ2-2|-|TRBD1|TRBV5-1
TGCGCCAGCAAAGAGACAGGGATGCCCGGGGAGCTGTTTTTT
CASKETGMPGELFF
>TRBJ2-7|-|TRBD1|TRBV18
TGTGCCAGCTCACCAATAAACGGACAGGGGGGCGAGCAGTACTTC
CASSPINGQGGEQYF
>TRBJ2-5|few|-|TRBV5-1
TGCGCCAGCAGCTTGGCGTTCACTCAAGCACCGGAGACCCAGTACTTC
CASSLAFTQAPETQYF
>TRBJ2-3|-|-|TRBV11-2
TGTGCCAGCAGCTTAAACCCAGATACAGATACGCAGTATTTT
CASSLNPDTDTQYF
>TRBJ2-5|many|TRBD1|TRBV4-3
TGCGCCAGCAGCCAAGGACAGGGGGTAAAAGAGACCCAGTACTTC
CASSQGQGVKETQYF
>TRBJ2-3|-|-|TRBV7-3
TGTGCCAGCAGCCCCCGGAGGGGTATAGATACGCAGTATTTT
CASSPRRGIDTQYF
>TRBJ1-5|-|-|TRBV4-2
TGTGCCAGCAGCCCAGGCAGGGGTTGGAATCAGCCCCAGCATTTT
CASSPGRGWNQPQHF
>TRBJ1-6|-|-|TRBV19
TGTGCCAGTAGTATTAGGAGGATGAGCTCCTATAATTCACCCCTCCACTTT
CASSIRRMSSYNSPLHF
>TRBJ1-2|-|-|TRBV2
TGTGCCAGCAGTGACCCACAGGACTATGGCTACACCTTC
CASSDPQDYGYTF
>TRBJ1-5|-|-|TRBV2
TGTGCCAGCAGGGGGGGACGGGGGGGGCAGCCCCAGCATTTT
CASRGGRGGQPQHF